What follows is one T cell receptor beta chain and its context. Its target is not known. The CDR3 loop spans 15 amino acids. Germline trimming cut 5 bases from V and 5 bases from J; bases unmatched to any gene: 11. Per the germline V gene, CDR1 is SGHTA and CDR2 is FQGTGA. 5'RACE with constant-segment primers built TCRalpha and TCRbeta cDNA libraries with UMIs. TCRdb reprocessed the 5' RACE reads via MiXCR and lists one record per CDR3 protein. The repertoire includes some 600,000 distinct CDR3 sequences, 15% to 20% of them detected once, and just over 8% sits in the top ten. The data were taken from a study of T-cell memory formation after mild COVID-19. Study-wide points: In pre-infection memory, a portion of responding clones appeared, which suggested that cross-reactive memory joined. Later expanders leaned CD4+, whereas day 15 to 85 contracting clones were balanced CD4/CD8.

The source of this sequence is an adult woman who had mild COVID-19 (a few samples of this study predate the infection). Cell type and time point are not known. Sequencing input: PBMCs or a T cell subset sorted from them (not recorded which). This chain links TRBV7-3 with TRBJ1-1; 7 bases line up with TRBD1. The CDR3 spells CASSPSGTAGTEAFF. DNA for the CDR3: TGTGCCAGCAGCCCCTCCGGGACAGCGGGGACTGAAGCTTTCTTT.